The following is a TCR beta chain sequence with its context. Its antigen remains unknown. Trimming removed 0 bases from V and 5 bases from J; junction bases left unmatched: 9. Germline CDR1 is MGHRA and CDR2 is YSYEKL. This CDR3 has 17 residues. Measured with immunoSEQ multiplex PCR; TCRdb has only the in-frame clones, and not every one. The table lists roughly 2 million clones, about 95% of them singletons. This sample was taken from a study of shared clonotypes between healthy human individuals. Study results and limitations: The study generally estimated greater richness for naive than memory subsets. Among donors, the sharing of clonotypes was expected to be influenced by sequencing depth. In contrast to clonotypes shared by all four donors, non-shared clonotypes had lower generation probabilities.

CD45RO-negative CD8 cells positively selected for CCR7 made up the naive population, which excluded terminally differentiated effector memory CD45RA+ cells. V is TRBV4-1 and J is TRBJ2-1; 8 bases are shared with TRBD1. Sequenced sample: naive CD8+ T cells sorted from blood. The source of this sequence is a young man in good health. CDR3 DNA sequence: TGCGCCAGCAGCCAAGATCTTCGGACAGGGACCAACAATGAGCAGTTCTTC. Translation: CASSQDLRTGTNNEQFF.